These T cell receptor beta chains were read from a single sample in a study of CD8 T cells in Susac syndrome. TCRdb re-called the immunoSEQ multiplex PCR reads through MiXCR, storing one row per CDR3 protein. The top ten hold under 0.095% of the sample, which has 100,000 to 150,000 distinct CDR3 sequences, around 96% seen once. The sequencing input was CD4+ T cells from PBMCs. The receptors shown here come from a human donor in good health. The conserved cysteine and the conserved F or W are not part of the CDR3 here.

TRBV9,TRBJ2-2,ASSVEGQGGTGELF
TRBV15,TRBJ2-7,ATSSQLRDTNYEQY
TRBV10-3,TRBJ2-7,AIKGDPDEQY
TRBV3-1,TRBJ1-5,ASSPWEGFNQPQH
TRBV6-2/TRBV6-3,TRBJ2-7,ASSYGPGNYEQY
TRBV6-2/TRBV6-3,TRBJ1-2,ASSYLDTVNYGYT
TRBV7-9,TRBJ2-3,ASSLGLAASTDTQY
TRBV20-1,TRBJ1-2,SARDLQGYT
TRBV20-1,TRBJ2-6,SASQGPPSGANVLT
TRBV24-1,TRBJ1-2,AKQEPRANYGYT
TRBV20-1,TRBJ2-5,SATGTGLQETQY
TRBV5-4,TRBJ2-2,ASIPGGQAGTGELF
TRBV29-1,TRBJ1-4,SVEMGQGPNEKLF
TRBV12-3/TRBV12-4,TRBJ1-2,ASRPSLGDNYGYT
TRBV7-9,TRBJ2-1,ASSLAGPEQF
TRBV5-1,TRBJ1-1,ASSFRGGSTEAF
TRBV4-3,TRBJ2-7,ASSPHPRETHYEQY
TRBV6-1,TRBJ1-1,ASSGPLGGGTEAF
TRBV10-1,TRBJ2-2,ASSPQASGYTGELF
TRBV7-2,TRBJ2-7,ASTEQGSSYEQY
TRBV29-1,TRBJ2-3,SVAGGTDTQY
TRBV4-3,TRBJ2-2,ASSQDWTGPSNTGELF
TRBV7-9,TRBJ1-1,ASSIATQQPRNTEAF